A single sample is the source of the 25 T cell receptor beta chains below, sequenced in a study of cytomegalovirus exposure and HLA in healthy donors (dated by TCRdb to the late 2010s). Library preparation employed the immunoSEQ multiplex PCR assay. For the multiplex PCR, a mixture combining 60 forward primers for TCR Vbeta segments and 13 reverse primers for TCR Jbeta segments was used. The source is immuneACCESS, and TCRdb retained only in-frame sequences with V and J called. Part of the clones is not carried over; for the studies checked, unresolved V genes explain less than half of this, and the remainder is unexplained. The table for this sample lists about 150,000 clones; roughly 79% of them were counted only once. The ten top clones hold roughly 0.69% of the sample. Material for sequencing was PBMCs. The source of these receptors is a male donor in good health and CMV-seronegative.

The V and J genes are TRBV4-2 and TRBJ2-5; 12 bases match TRBD2. The J call may be incorrect, as the DNA end agrees better with TRBJ2-7. Germline V gives CDR1 LGHNA, CDR2 YNFKEQ. CDR3 size: 16 residues. The CDR3 sequence: CASSQDGTSGSYEQYF. CDR3 DNA sequence: TGTGCCAGCAGCCAAGACGGGACTAGCGGGTCCTACGAGCAGTACTTC.

This clone occurred once. V gene TRBV6-6 combines with J gene TRBJ2-1, with TRBD2 matching 11 bases. Germline assignment: CDR1 MNHNY and CDR2 SVGAGI (reference sequence). The junction had 12 bases not matched to a gene; V was cut back by 8 bases and J by 6 bases. This CDR3 has 16 residues. This CDR3 reads CASWGPGLAEINEQFF. The CDR3, as DNA: TGTGCCAGCTGGGGGCCGGGACTAGCGGAGATCAATGAGCAGTTCTTC.

This clone has a handful of counts. The rearrangement uses TRBV4-3 and TRBJ1-1; no firm D call. Germline V gene sequence: CDR1 LGHNA, CDR2 YSLEER. Trimming left V 11 bases short and J 0 bases short, with 13 bases between. The length of the CDR3 is 13 residues. CDR3 nucleotide sequence: TGCGCCTCGCGGGGTACCTTGAACACTGAAGCTTTCTTT. This codes for CASRGTLNTEAFF.

V and J are TRBV4-3 and TRBJ2-7; TRBD1 might be the D (6 bases). This CDR3 contains 16 residues. Trimming shortened V by 0 bases and J by 0 bases, and 12 bases separated the two germline ends. Per germline, CDR1 LGHNA and CDR2 YSLEER. CDR3 DNA sequence: TGCGCCAGCAGCCAAGATATGGCAGGGGACTCCTACGAGCAGTACTTC. Protein sequence: CASSQDMAGDSYEQYF.

The chain employs TRBV4-3 and TRBJ2-1, with TRBD2 identical over 11 bases. V was pared by 4 bases and J by 4 bases, with 9 bases of the junction left unmatched. The CDR3 totals 17 residues. Germline CDR1 LGHNA, CDR2 YSLEER. The CDR3, as DNA: TGCGCCAGCAGCCCGACCGGCCTAGCGGGAGGATACAATGAGCAGTTCTTC. The encoded protein is CASSPTGLAGGYNEQFF.

This clone has a handful of counts. The V call is TRBV6-5, the J call TRBJ1-4; D not resolved. The CDR3 covers 15 residues. V dropped 2 bases and J dropped 5 bases, with 12 bases sitting between them. The V gene's germline CDR1 is MNHEY and CDR2 SVGAGI. CDR3 residues: CASSYAGPENEKLFF. DNA of the CDR3: TGTGCCAGCAGTTACGCGGGTCCAGAAAATGAAAAACTGTTTTTT.

The rearrangement links TRBV7-2 to TRBJ2-1, with a possible D match to TRBD2 (6 bases). The germline V gene encodes CDR1 SGHTA and CDR2 FQGNSA. This CDR3 is built from 16 residues. V dropped 2 bases and J dropped 4 bases, with 15 bases sitting between them. This CDR3 is CASSLYIASGYNEQFF. The CDR3 nucleotides are TGTGCCAGCAGCTTATACATAGCGAGCGGGTACAATGAGCAGTTCTTC.

V and J are TRBV7-3 and TRBJ2-1; D possibly corresponds to TRBD2 (6 bases). The V end was cut by 4 bases, the J end by 7 bases, with 14 bases between. The CDR3 is 14 residues long. CDR1 is SGHTA, CDR2 FQGTGA, per germline. This chain's CDR3 is CASSSRGGTNEQFF. In DNA, the CDR3 is TGTGCCAGCAGCTCCCGAGGCGGGACGAATGAGCAGTTCTTC.

This clone was counted once. The chain links TRBV2 to TRBJ2-6; possible D gene TRBD2, 7 bases. The CDR3 consists of 15 residues. Between the trimmed V and J ends, which lost 4 bases and 3 bases, there was a span of 10 bases. Per germline, CDR1 SNHLY and CDR2 FYNNEI. As DNA, the CDR3 is TGTGCCAGCAGTGTGGGGGGGCGTGGGGCCAACGTCCTGACTTTC. Translated, it gives CASSVGGRGANVLTF.

The chain uses TRBV11-3 and TRBJ1-1; D gene unclear. Looked up from germline, CDR1 is SGHNT and CDR2 is YENEEA. This CDR3 is 13 amino acids long. V gave up 6 bases and J gave up 6 bases, with 14 bases separating them. CDR3 nucleotides: TGTGCCAGCAGTATCCTAACCGGGGCTGAAGCTTTCTTT. Translation gives CASSILTGAEAFF.

This clone was seen only once. Mismatch with germline at one junction end may stem from a read error. The chain uses TRBV7-9 and TRBJ1-1, with D maybe TRBD1 (6 bases). The CDR3 runs 13 residues. Germline V gene sequence: CDR1 SEHNR, CDR2 FQNEAQ (reference sequence). The CDR3, as DNA: TGTTCCAGCAGCCAAAACCTACAGGGTATCGCTTTCTTT. It translates to CSSSQNLQGIAFF.

As for this clone: Mismatch with germline at one junction end may stem from a read error. The chain recombines TRBV7-9 with TRBJ1-1; D possibly corresponds to TRBD1 (5 bases). The germline V gene encodes CDR1 SEHNR and CDR2 FQNEAQ (reference sequence). The CDR3 is 13 residues long. The CDR3 nucleotides read TGTTCCAGCCAACAGGAGCTGAACACTGAAGCTTTCTTT. As protein: CSSQQELNTEAFF. The complete variable domain, with remaining parts taken from reference TRBV7-9 and TRBJ1-1, reads DTGVSQNPRHKITKRGQNVTFRCDPISEHNRLYWYRQTLGQGPEFLTYFQNEAQLEKSRLLSDRFSAERPKGSFSTLEIQRTEQGDSAMYLCSSQQELNTEAFFGQGTRLTVV.

This clone occurred a few times. The chain uses TRBV5-1 and TRBJ1-4; D is unresolved. V dropped 3 bases and J dropped 2 bases, with 23 bases sitting between them. Germline values: CDR1 SGHRS, CDR2 YFSETQ. CDR3 length equals 19 residues. The CDR3 is CASSSLDLTGSRTNEKLFF. Written as DNA, the CDR3 is TGCGCCAGCAGCTCTCTGGACCTGACCGGGAGTAGGACTAATGAAAAACTGTTTTTT.

This chain connects TRBV30 to TRBJ2-7, with unresolved D. The germline CDR1 and CDR2 sequences are GTSNPN and SVGIG (reference sequence). V lost 2 bases to trimming and J lost 5 bases, with 10 bases between them. There are 12 residues in the CDR3. In DNA form, the CDR3 reads TGTGCCTGGAGTTACGGGTTCGACGAGCAGTACTTC. Protein sequence: CAWSYGFDEQYF.

The CDR3 DNA sequence: TGTGCCAGCAGCTTGAGAGCACAGGGCCCTAGCACAGATACGCAGTATTTT. Residues: CASSLRAQGPSTDTQYF. The rearrangement joins TRBV7-6 to TRBJ2-3; D perhaps matches TRBD1 (6 bases). CDR3 length: 17 amino acids. Between the trimmed V and J ends, which lost 3 bases and 0 bases, there was a span of 16 bases. Germline V gene sequence: CDR1 SGHVS, CDR2 FNYEAQ.

The chain has TRBV7-9 and TRBJ1-4; D ambiguous. CDR3 length: 14 residues. The ends were cut back, 5 bases at V and 3 bases at J, with 10 bases in the middle. CDR1 and CDR2 from the germline V gene are SEHNR and FQNEAQ (reference sequence). The CDR3 sequence is CASSIFGSNEKLFF. CDR3 DNA sequence: TGTGCCAGCAGCATTTTCGGGTCTAATGAAAAACTGTTTTTT.

The chain has TRBV30 and TRBJ2-2, with 12 bases aligning to TRBD2. V shed 0 bases and J 4 bases; nucleotides not matched to a gene: 9. CDR1 is GTSNPN, CDR2 SVGIG, per germline (reference sequence). The CDR3 is 18 residues long. CDR3 sequence reads: CAWSVRSSGRAATGELFF. CDR3 nucleotide sequence: TGTGCCTGGAGTGTGAGATCTAGCGGGAGGGCCGCCACCGGGGAGCTGTTTTTT. The complete variable domain, with remaining parts taken from reference TRBV30 and TRBJ2-2, reads SQTIHQWPATLVQPVGSPLSLECTVEGTSNPNLYWYRQAAGRGLQLLFYSVGIGQISSEVPQNLSASRPQDRQFILSSKKLLLSDSGFYLCAWSVRSSGRAATGELFFGEGSRLTVL.

V usage is TRBV11-2 and J usage is TRBJ2-1, with 9 bases that match TRBD1. The V and J ends lost 1 base and 5 bases, in that order; junction bases with no gene match: 6. Per the germline V gene, CDR1 is SGHAT and CDR2 is FQNNGV. The length of the CDR3 is 16 residues. As DNA, the CDR3 is TGTGCCAGCAGCTTAGTGAGGACAGGGGTAAACAATGAGCAGTTCTTC. It is translated as CASSLVRTGVNNEQFF.

V usage is TRBV5-4 and J usage is TRBJ2-7; perhaps TRBD2 as D (5 bases). The length of the CDR3 is 14 residues. V lost 0 bases to trimming and J lost 6 bases, with 13 bases between them. Germline values: CDR1 SGHNT, CDR2 YYREEE (reference sequence). CDR3 protein: CASSLALEGREQYF. CDR3 DNA sequence: TGTGCCAGCAGCTTGGCCTTAGAGGGTCGCGAGCAGTACTTC. Supplemented by reference TRBV5-4 and TRBJ2-7, the full variable domain reads ETGVTQSPTHLIKTRGQQVTLRCSSQSGHNTVSWYQQALGQGPQFIFQYYREEENGRGNFPPRFSGLQFPNYSSELNVNALELDDSALYLCASSLALEGREQYFGPGTRLTVT.

In this sample, this clone turned up once. The chain employs TRBV14 and TRBJ2-6; TRBD1 might be the D (5 bases). The CDR3 runs 15 residues. Trimming pared 4 bases from V and 0 bases from J, leaving 7 bases between. CDR1 is SGHDN, CDR2 FVKESK, per germline. CDR3 bases: TGTGCCAGCAGCCGAGACAGCTCTGGGGCCAACGTCCTGACTTTC. Amino acids: CASSRDSSGANVLTF.

Worth noting for this clone: One end of the junction fails to match germline, which may point to a read error. This rearrangement joins TRBV7-9 to TRBJ2-7, with TRBD1 matching over 9 bases. Germline lookup yields CDR1 SEHNR and CDR2 FQNEAQ (reference sequence). This CDR3 has 13 amino acids. CDR3 nucleotides: TGTTCCAGCAGCTTGGGACAGGGATACGAGCAGTACTTC. This gives the protein CSSSLGQGYEQYF.

This chain uses TRBV2 with TRBJ2-5; 14 bases match TRBD2. J was trimmed by 7 bases and V by 6 bases; bases with no gene match: 7. Germline assignment: CDR1 SNHLY and CDR2 FYNNEI. The CDR3 length is 15 residues. The CDR3 sequence: CASRGLAGGMGTQYF. The CDR3 coding sequence is TGTGCCAGCAGAGGACTAGCGGGAGGAATGGGGACCCAGTACTTC. Looking up the rest from reference TRBV2 and TRBJ2-5 gives the full variable domain: EPEVTQTPSHQVTQMGQEVILRCVPISNHLYFYWYRQILGQKVEFLVSFYNNEISEKSEIFDDQFSVERPDGSNFTLKIRSTKLEDSAMYFCASRGLAGGMGTQYFGPGTRLLVL.

For the CDR3, the DNA is TGCAGCGTTGAAGGCCGTTTAGTGAAGACCCAGTACTTC. It encodes CSVEGRLVKTQYF. This chain joins TRBV29-1 and TRBJ2-5; D gene ambiguous. Trimming took off 1 base at V and 6 bases at J, with 12 bases between the two ends. The V gene's germline CDR1 is SQVTM and CDR2 ANQGSEA. The CDR3 consists of 13 residues.

V is TRBV13 and J is TRBJ2-1; TRBD2 matches at 8 bases. CDR3 length: 18 residues. Germline V CDR1 and CDR2: PRHDT, FYEKMQ (reference sequence). After removal of 2 bases from V and 5 bases from J, the junction contained 14 bases not matched to a gene. The CDR3 is CASSLRDLGERGNNEQFF. Here the CDR3 DNA reads TGTGCCAGCAGCTTACGGGATCTGGGGGAGCGGGGGAACAATGAGCAGTTCTTC.

A note on this clone: Distinct nucleotide sequences in the sample also encode this CDR3. The V and J genes are TRBV6-1 and TRBJ2-7; TRBD2 is a possible D gene (7 bases). Between the trimmed V and J ends, which lost 4 bases and 3 bases, there was a span of 13 bases. The CDR3 is 14 residues long. Looked up from germline, CDR1 is MNHNS and CDR2 is SASEGT. The CDR3 reads CASSVGGALYEQYF. The CDR3 DNA is TGTGCCAGCAGTGTTGGGGGGGCCCTCTACGAGCAGTACTTC.